A selection of T cell receptor beta chains follows, all from one sample in a study of blood T cell repertoires in COVID-19. Generated by immunoSEQ multiplex PCR, the TCRdb table keeps only in-frame clones and is missing some. Among more than 200,000 clones listed, 75% to 85% were seen once. Source material: peripheral blood. The source of these receptors is an elderly woman with COVID-19, enrolled during active disease. The CDR3 runs from the conserved cysteine through the conserved F or W. Each record gives: CDR3 protein, D gene, CDR3 length, V gene. The D gene is left open where the match is weak.

CDR3 protein: CASRSGDSYGYTF
D gene: .
CDR3 length: 13
V gene: TRBV6-5

CDR3 protein: CSASKGAGDVETQYF
D gene: TRBD2
CDR3 length: 15
V gene: TRBV20-1

CDR3 protein: CATSTSPGQGTEAFF
D gene: TRBD1
CDR3 length: 15
V gene: TRBV15

CDR3 protein: CAWTLSMETQYF
D gene: .
CDR3 length: 12
V gene: TRBV30

CDR3 protein: CASSTTSANTGELFF
D gene: TRBD2
CDR3 length: 15
V gene: TRBV7-3

CDR3 protein: CASRLNLNYGYTF
D gene: .
CDR3 length: 13
V gene: TRBV19

CDR3 protein: CASSLGQVYEKLFF
D gene: TRBD1
CDR3 length: 14
V gene: TRBV7-9

CDR3 protein: CATSPDNYGYTF
D gene: .
CDR3 length: 12
V gene: TRBV15

CDR3 protein: CASSGGGSSYNEQFF
D gene: TRBD2
CDR3 length: 15
V gene: TRBV7-9

CDR3 protein: CSGEMLAAGDTQYF
D gene: .
CDR3 length: 14
V gene: TRBV29-1

CDR3 protein: CATGLAGAPTGELFF
D gene: TRBD2
CDR3 length: 15
V gene: TRBV5-1

CDR3 protein: CASSYSGRFLHF
D gene: .
CDR3 length: 12
V gene: TRBV6-5

CDR3 protein: CASSLGAGVSLAYEQYF
D gene: TRBD2
CDR3 length: 17
V gene: TRBV7-8

CDR3 protein: CAWAQGGDQPQHF
D gene: .
CDR3 length: 13
V gene: TRBV30

CDR3 protein: CASSRWTGDSGNTIYF
D gene: TRBD1
CDR3 length: 16
V gene: TRBV28

CDR3 protein: CASMRLGDNQPQHF
D gene: .
CDR3 length: 14
V gene: TRBV27

CDR3 protein: CASSRFLEETQYF
D gene: .
CDR3 length: 13
V gene: TRBV14

CDR3 protein: CASSGARELFF
D gene: .
CDR3 length: 11
V gene: TRBV7-2

CDR3 protein: CASSGAPQGGYTF
D gene: .
CDR3 length: 13
V gene: TRBV9

CDR3 protein: CASSQGKGAIGEQFF
D gene: TRBD1
CDR3 length: 15
V gene: TRBV3-1/TRBV3-2

CDR3 protein: CASSYSRVLYGYTF
D gene: .
CDR3 length: 14
V gene: TRBV6-2/TRBV6-3

CDR3 protein: CASSVEGQGTLRPTEAFF
D gene: TRBD1
CDR3 length: 18
V gene: TRBV9

CDR3 protein: CASSFRYNEQFF
D gene: .
CDR3 length: 12
V gene: TRBV7-2

CDR3 protein: CASSSPSGANYGYTF
D gene: .
CDR3 length: 15
V gene: TRBV28

CDR3 protein: CASSPGGNRRGGYTF
D gene: .
CDR3 length: 15
V gene: TRBV5-6

CDR3 protein: CASSPFSGANVLTF
D gene: .
CDR3 length: 14
V gene: TRBV7-6

CDR3 protein: CAGSISLGDEQFF
D gene: .
CDR3 length: 13
V gene: TRBV11-2

CDR3 protein: CATGLPRRTEAFF
D gene: .
CDR3 length: 13
V gene: TRBV15

CDR3 protein: CSASKVQVGYGYTF
D gene: .
CDR3 length: 14
V gene: TRBV20-1

CDR3 protein: CASSRILEGTEAFF
D gene: .
CDR3 length: 14
V gene: TRBV7-8

CDR3 protein: CASRNGQGAWDTQYF
D gene: TRBD1
CDR3 length: 15
V gene: TRBV19

CDR3 protein: CASSVTSGRFEQFF
D gene: TRBD2
CDR3 length: 14
V gene: TRBV9

CDR3 protein: CASSHILGPDEKLFF
D gene: .
CDR3 length: 15
V gene: TRBV6-5

CDR3 protein: CASSLGRGTNEKLFF
D gene: .
CDR3 length: 15
V gene: TRBV7-9

CDR3 protein: CASSSRGPDTEAFF
D gene: TRBD1
CDR3 length: 14
V gene: TRBV7-9

CDR3 protein: CASSLGTPTDTQYF
D gene: .
CDR3 length: 14
V gene: TRBV7-2

CDR3 protein: CASRASRENTEAFF
D gene: .
CDR3 length: 14
V gene: TRBV19

CDR3 protein: CASSLGQLPNSPLHF
D gene: .
CDR3 length: 15
V gene: TRBV5-6

CDR3 protein: CASRQGDQWGEQYF
D gene: TRBD1
CDR3 length: 14
V gene: TRBV4-1

CDR3 protein: CASSYIGQMNTEAFF
D gene: .
CDR3 length: 15
V gene: TRBV6-2/TRBV6-3

CDR3 protein: CASSFQGATNEKLFF
D gene: .
CDR3 length: 15
V gene: TRBV7-8

CDR3 protein: CASSLEGGLGSPLHF
D gene: .
CDR3 length: 15
V gene: TRBV7-8

CDR3 protein: CASSRDRGYGYTF
D gene: TRBD1
CDR3 length: 13
V gene: TRBV19

CDR3 protein: CATCPMGQNTEAFF
D gene: .
CDR3 length: 14
V gene: TRBV10-3

CDR3 protein: CAWSPGAGGRETQYF
D gene: TRBD2
CDR3 length: 15
V gene: TRBV30

CDR3 protein: CAWSRQGAADTF
D gene: TRBD1
CDR3 length: 12
V gene: TRBV30

CDR3 protein: CASSFSVPTGELFF
D gene: .
CDR3 length: 14
V gene: TRBV5-1

CDR3 protein: CATLLGGSSKEQYF
D gene: TRBD2
CDR3 length: 14
V gene: TRBV2

CDR3 protein: CASRGGQSNQPQHF
D gene: .
CDR3 length: 14
V gene: TRBV19

CDR3 protein: CASSVRYATNEKLFF
D gene: .
CDR3 length: 15
V gene: TRBV7-8

CDR3 protein: CASSDGQLRNSPLHF
D gene: .
CDR3 length: 15
V gene: TRBV19

CDR3 protein: CASTEPGGTEAFF
D gene: .
CDR3 length: 13
V gene: TRBV6-1

CDR3 protein: CASSKTSGGQETQYF
D gene: TRBD2
CDR3 length: 15
V gene: TRBV7-9

CDR3 protein: CASSLEASGSTGELFF
D gene: TRBD2
CDR3 length: 16
V gene: TRBV5-1

CDR3 protein: CSVGDRPYYGYTF
D gene: .
CDR3 length: 13
V gene: TRBV29-1

CDR3 protein: CASSQEDASGNEQFF
D gene: TRBD2
CDR3 length: 15
V gene: TRBV4-3

CDR3 protein: CSVEETGEKLFF
D gene: .
CDR3 length: 12
V gene: TRBV29-1